This T cell receptor (beta chain) was observed in a study of blood T cells in healthy people across ages (dated by TCRdb to between 2014 and 2017). Looking at the study overall: In model experiments, template switching captured about one uniquely barcoded TCR beta cDNA molecule for every two T cells. Donors of different ages were randomly distributed across sequencing lanes to avoid experimental bias. For two donors (one aged 18 to 30 and one aged 80 or older), the study analyzed two additional independent replicas of 1 million unique cDNA reads from the same blood draw. To track age-related changes in TCR beta repertoire diversity, the study relied on deep sequencing normalized with unique cDNA molecular identifiers. The donors were divided into four age groups: young (average approximately 17 years), middle-aged (about 40), aged (approximately 64) and long-lived (around 87). The investigation overall reported the following: Since profiling was done on bulk unsorted PBMCs, naive and antigen-experienced compartments could not be conclusively compared. Observed TCR beta diversity per million T cells fell roughly linearly with age, and a significant reduction was already apparent by age around 44. A strong correlation was found between observed TCR beta diversity and the percentage of naive T cells measured by flow cytometry. Compared with the aged group, the long-lived group had more naive CD4+ T cells, fewer expanded clones and increased TCR diversity, a pattern suggesting age selection. Because donor CMV infection status was unknown, age-related changes in expanded clonotypes were potentially confounded. Estimates of total diversity based on one million sequenced T cells were regarded as lower bounds and as underestimates.

Note on this clonotype: What this receptor recognizes is not known. No much larger clone is present one base from it, and per-base qualities are unavailable.

The donors were about 40 Caucasian individuals from Russia, aged roughly 6 to 100 years, who were systemically healthy. Ten milliliters of peripheral blood were drawn from each donor into EDTA-treated Vacutainer tubes. Ficoll-Paque density-gradient centrifugation was used to isolate PBMCs, with at least 7 million obtained per sample. Total RNA was extracted from PBMCs with Trizol reagent, with at least 6 micrograms obtained per sample. The percentages of naive CD45RAhigh/CD27high T cells were determined by flow cytometry on a PBMC aliquot from every donor. The library was made by 5' RACE. Sequencing was performed on an Illumina HiSeq 2500. A second roughly 6 to 11 cycle PCR used a sample-barcoded 5' primer and a J-beta primer mix. A template-switch 5' adaptor carrying 12 random nucleotides introduced a unique molecular identifier onto each TCR beta cDNA molecule. At least 3 million CDR3-containing paired-end reads were obtained from each sample. First-strand cDNA synthesis was performed from all RNA using the Mint cDNA synthesis kit, with priming by a TRBC-specific oligonucleotide. Following uracil-DNA glycosylase treatment, a first 18-cycle PCR with universal primers M1SS and BC2_uni_R was performed on all cDNA. In the paper's pipeline: Each sample was normalized by randomly selecting 1 million high-quality reads, each carrying a distinct molecular identifier. Reads with shared molecular identifiers were discarded instead of being binned into consensus sequences. MiTCR, with a Q25 quality threshold and the strictest error-elimination algorithm, was used for CDR3 identification, clonotype clustering and error correction. A nonparametric unseen species model with Euler transformation was used to estimate a lower bound on total TCR beta diversity. TCRdb reprocessed the public reads (quality trimming at Q25 with fastp, clone calling with MiXCR) and kept in-frame beta chains. Here each entry gathers all rows of one CDR3 protein and keeps the most common genes and DNA. TCRdb, rather than the study authors, made the V and J calls. Within this sample are over 1.5 million distinct CDR3 sequences, with roughly 50% of them counted one time only. Approximately 2.1% of the sample is held by the ten biggest clonotypes.

This TCR came from a woman in her 40s in good health. The sample taken for sequencing was blood.

The base sequence is TGTGCCAAGACGACAGGGCACTCCTACGAGCAGTACTTC. It specifies CAKTTGHSYEQYF. This chain is built from TRBV6-4 and TRBJ2-7, with TRBD1 matching 7 junction bases. Here V drops 10 bases and J drops 0 bases, and the junction holds 6 bases not matched to any gene. CDR1 and CDR2, per the germline V gene, are MRHNA and SNTAGT. Including the terminal cysteine and phenylalanine, the CDR3 comprises 13 residues. Left in the record is the CDR3 DNA by itself, 39 bases read in frame from the first base.